This TCR beta chain was documented in a study of T cells in Graves' hyperthyroidism and ophthalmopathy. Findings of the study overall: Through a model of 13 V-J features, ophthalmopathy was separated from stable hyperthyroidism. Clonotypes that were expanded in thyroid above 0.001 mostly appeared in blood too.

RNA transcripts provided the source from which TCR beta CDR3 regions were amplified. The study used the HTBI primer set for a first-round RT-PCR of the TCR CDR3. TCRdb re-called the multiplex PCR reads through MiXCR, storing one row per CDR3 protein. The table has about 210,000 distinct CDR3 sequences, under 20% seen once. On this clonotype itself: Its antigen is not known.

V was cut by 4 bases and J by 2 bases, with 13 bases left in between. Germline CDR1 WSHSY, CDR2 SAAADI. The CDR3 consists of 15 residues. The receptor was isolated from a man in his forties or fifties with Graves' hyperthyroidism. The chain links TRBV10-2 to TRBJ2-3, with D possibly being TRBD2 (5 bases). The sequenced material came from blood. The CDR3 here is CASSVGSALTDTQYF. The CDR3 nucleotides are TGCGCCAGCAGTGTAGGTAGCGCCCTCACAGATACGCAGTATTTT.